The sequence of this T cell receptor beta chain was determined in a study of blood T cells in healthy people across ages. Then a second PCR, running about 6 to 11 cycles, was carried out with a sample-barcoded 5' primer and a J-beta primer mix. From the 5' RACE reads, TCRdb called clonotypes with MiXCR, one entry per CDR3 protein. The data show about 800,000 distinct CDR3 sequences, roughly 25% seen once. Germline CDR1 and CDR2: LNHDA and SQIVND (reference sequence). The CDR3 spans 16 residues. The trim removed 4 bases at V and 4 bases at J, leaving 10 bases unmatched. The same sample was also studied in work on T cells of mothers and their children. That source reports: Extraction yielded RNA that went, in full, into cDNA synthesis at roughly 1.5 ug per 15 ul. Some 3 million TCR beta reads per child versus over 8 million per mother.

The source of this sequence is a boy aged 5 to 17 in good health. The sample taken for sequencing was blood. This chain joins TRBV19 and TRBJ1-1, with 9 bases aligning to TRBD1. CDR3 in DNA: TGTGCCAGTAGTAAAGACCACAGGGGGCCTAGCACTGAAGCTTTCTTT. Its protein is CASSKDHRGPSTEAFF.